One sample yielded the 8 T cell receptor beta chains listed below, sequenced in a study of T cells in Graves' hyperthyroidism and ophthalmopathy. RNA transcripts yielded amplified TCR beta CDR3 regions. The HTBI primer set served for first-round RT-PCR of the TCR CDR3. TCRdb redid the calling of the multiplex PCR reads with MiXCR, one entry per CDR3 protein. The sample includes about 350,000 distinct CDR3 sequences, around 18% of them seen just once. The specimen was blood. These receptors were collected from a middle-aged woman with Graves' ophthalmopathy.

In its sample, this clonotype was seen many times. This chain joins TRBV11-2 and TRBJ2-7, with D possibly called TRBD1 or TRBD2 (5 bases each). Per germline, CDR1 SGHAT and CDR2 FQNNGV. This CDR3 comprises 15 residues. Trimming shortened V by 0 bases and J by 6 bases, and 15 bases separated the two germline ends. The CDR3 coding sequence is TGTGCCAGCAGCTTAGACGGGACGAGTCCTGCCGAGCAGTACTTC. This codes for CASSLDGTSPAEQYF.

The table lists this clonotype with many counts. The V call is TRBV20-1, the J call TRBJ1-5; D remains unclear. Germline CDR1 is DFQATT and CDR2 is SNEGSKA (reference sequence). The CDR3 runs 13 residues. Trimming stripped 3 bases from V and 7 bases from J, with 13 bases between. The CDR3 nucleotides read TGCAGTGCTAGTCTCAAGGCCGGCCAGCCCCAGCATTTT. It yields the protein CSASLKAGQPQHF.

This clonotype is a singleton in its sample. An end of the junction does not agree with germline; a read error may underlie this. The V and J genes are TRBV27 and TRBJ1-2; D is undetermined. The CDR3 contains 13 residues. Germline CDR1 is MNHEY and CDR2 is SMNVEV (reference sequence). The CDR3 coding sequence is TGTGCCAGCAGTTCTGGGTCTAACTATGGCTACATCTTC. Residues: CASSSGSNYGYIF.

The chain is built from TRBV7-3 and TRBJ2-2, with no clear D. The CDR3 consists of 14 residues. V was clipped by 3 bases and J by 4 bases, with 9 bases between them. Germline CDR1 is SGHTA and CDR2 is FQGTGA. The CDR3 spells CASSLAHGTGELFF. The DNA of the CDR3 is TGTGCCAGCAGCTTGGCTCACGGCACCGGGGAGCTGTTTTTT.

This clonotype was seen repeatedly, ten times or more. The J gene is TRBJ2-7, the V gene TRBV6-2 or TRBV6-3, with 10 bases that match TRBD2. The CDR3 is 14 amino acids. Germline CDR1 reads MNHEY; CDR2 reads SVGEGT. V trimming: 6 bases; J trimming: 2 bases; junction bases outside the gene matches: 4. CDR3 residues: CASRLAGATYEQYF. Here the CDR3 DNA reads TGTGCCAGCAGGCTAGCGGGAGCGACCTACGAGCAGTACTTC.

This clonotype occurred many times. This chain links TRBV4-1 with TRBJ2-7; D unresolved. This CDR3 is built from 13 residues. The germline CDR1 and CDR2 sequences are MGHRA and YSYEKL. Trimming stripped 4 bases from V and 4 bases from J, with 11 bases between. The CDR3 DNA reads as TGCGCCAGCAGCCTACCGTCTGGGTACGAGCAGTACTTC. Amino acid sequence: CASSLPSGYEQYF.

This clonotype came up many times. In DNA form, the CDR3 reads TGTGCCAGCAGTTACAAGCCCGACTACGAGCAGTACTTC. It encodes CASSYKPDYEQYF. The chain joins TRBV28 to TRBJ2-7; D not resolved. V gave up 4 bases and J gave up 3 bases, with 10 bases separating them. This CDR3 is built from 13 residues. Looked up from germline, CDR1 is MDHEN and CDR2 is SYDVKM.

V usage is TRBV28 and J usage is TRBJ2-7, with D possibly matching TRBD1 (5 bases). V lost 7 bases and J lost 4, with 11 bases in between. Germline V gene data show CDR1 as MDHEN and CDR2 as SYDVKM. This CDR3 has 12 amino acids. Written as DNA, the CDR3 is TGTGCCAGCACCGTTGGGGCGTACGAGCAGTACTTC. This translates into CASTVGAYEQYF.